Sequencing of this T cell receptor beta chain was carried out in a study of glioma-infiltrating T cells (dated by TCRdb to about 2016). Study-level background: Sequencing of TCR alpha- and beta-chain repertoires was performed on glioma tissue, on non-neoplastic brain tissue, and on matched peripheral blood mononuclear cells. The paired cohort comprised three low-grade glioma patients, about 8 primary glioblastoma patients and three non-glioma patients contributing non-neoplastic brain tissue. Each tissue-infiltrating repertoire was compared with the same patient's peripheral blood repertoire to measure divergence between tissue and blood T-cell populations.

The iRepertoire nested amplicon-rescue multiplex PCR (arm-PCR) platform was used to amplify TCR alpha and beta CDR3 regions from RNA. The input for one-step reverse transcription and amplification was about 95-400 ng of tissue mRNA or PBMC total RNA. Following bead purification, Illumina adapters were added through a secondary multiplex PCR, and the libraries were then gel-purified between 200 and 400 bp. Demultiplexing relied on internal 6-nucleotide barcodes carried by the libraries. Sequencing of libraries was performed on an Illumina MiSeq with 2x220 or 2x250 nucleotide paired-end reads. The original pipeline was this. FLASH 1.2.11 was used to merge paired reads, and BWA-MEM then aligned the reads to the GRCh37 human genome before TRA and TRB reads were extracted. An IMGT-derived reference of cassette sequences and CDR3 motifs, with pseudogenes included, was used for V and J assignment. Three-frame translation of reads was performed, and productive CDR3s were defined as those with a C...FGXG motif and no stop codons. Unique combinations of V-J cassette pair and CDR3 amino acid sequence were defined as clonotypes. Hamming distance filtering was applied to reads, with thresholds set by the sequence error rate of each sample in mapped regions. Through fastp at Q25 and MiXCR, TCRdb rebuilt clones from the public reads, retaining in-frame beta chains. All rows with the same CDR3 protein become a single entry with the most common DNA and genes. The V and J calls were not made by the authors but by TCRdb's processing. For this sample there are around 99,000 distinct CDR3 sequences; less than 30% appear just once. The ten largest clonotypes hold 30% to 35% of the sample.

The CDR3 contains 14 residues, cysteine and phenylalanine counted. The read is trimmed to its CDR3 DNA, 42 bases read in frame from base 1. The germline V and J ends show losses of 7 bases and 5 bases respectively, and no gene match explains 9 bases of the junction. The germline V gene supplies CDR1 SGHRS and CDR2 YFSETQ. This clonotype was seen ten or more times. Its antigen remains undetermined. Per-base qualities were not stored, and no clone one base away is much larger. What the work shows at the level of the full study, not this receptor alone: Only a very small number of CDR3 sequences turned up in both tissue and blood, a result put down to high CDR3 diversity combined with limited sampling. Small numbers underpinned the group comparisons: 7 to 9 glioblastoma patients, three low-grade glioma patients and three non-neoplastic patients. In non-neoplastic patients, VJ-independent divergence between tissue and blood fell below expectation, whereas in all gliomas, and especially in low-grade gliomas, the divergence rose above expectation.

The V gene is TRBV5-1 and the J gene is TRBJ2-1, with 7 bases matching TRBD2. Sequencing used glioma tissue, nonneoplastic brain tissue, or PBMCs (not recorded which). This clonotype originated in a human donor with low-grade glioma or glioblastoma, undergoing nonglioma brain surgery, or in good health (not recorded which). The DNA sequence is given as TGCGCCAGCCTAGCGGCTCCACCAAACAATGAGCAGTTCTTC. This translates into CASLAAPPNNEQFF.